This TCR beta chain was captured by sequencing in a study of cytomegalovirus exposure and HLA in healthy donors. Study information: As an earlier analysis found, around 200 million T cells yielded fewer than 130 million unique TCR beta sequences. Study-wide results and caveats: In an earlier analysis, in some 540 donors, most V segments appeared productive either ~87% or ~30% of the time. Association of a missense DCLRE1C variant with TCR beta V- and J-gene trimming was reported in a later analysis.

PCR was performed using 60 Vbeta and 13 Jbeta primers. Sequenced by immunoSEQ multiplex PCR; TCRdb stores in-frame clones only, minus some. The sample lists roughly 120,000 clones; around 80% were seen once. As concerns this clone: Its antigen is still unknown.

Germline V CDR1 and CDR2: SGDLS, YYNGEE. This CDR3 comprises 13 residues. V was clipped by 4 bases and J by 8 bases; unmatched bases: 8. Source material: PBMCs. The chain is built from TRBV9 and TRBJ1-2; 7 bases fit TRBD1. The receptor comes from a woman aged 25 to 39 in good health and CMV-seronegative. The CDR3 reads CASSPHDRDGYTF. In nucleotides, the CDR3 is TGTGCCAGCAGCCCCCATGACAGGGACGGCTACACCTTC.